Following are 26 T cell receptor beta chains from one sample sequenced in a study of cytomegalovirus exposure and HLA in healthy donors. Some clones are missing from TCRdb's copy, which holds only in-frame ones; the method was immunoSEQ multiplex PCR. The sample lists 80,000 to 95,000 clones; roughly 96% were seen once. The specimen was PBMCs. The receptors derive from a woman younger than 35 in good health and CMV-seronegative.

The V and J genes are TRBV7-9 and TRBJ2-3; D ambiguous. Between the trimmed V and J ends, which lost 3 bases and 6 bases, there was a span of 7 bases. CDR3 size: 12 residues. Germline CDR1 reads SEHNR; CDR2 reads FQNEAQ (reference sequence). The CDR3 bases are TGTGCCAGCAGCTTCCCGTTGGATACGCAGTATTTT. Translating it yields CASSFPLDTQYF.

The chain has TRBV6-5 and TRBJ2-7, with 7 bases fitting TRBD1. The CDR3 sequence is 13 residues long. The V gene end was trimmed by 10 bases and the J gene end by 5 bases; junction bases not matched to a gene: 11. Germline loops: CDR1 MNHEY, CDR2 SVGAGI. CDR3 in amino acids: CATEATGKNEQYF. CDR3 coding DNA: TGTGCCACCGAGGCGACAGGGAAGAACGAGCAGTACTTC.

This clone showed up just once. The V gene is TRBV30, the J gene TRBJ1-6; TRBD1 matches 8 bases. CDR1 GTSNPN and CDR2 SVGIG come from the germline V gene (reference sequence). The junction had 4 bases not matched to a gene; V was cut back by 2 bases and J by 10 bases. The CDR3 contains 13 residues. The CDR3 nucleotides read TGTGCCTGGAGTCGGACAGGGTCCTCACCCCTCCACTTT. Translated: CAWSRTGSSPLHF.

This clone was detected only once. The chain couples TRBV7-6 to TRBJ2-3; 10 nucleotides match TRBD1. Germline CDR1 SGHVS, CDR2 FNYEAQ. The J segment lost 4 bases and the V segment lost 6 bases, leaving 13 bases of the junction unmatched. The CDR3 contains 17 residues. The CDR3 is CASSLYSTGTGADTQYF. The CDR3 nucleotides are TGTGCCAGCAGTTTGTACTCTACCGGGACAGGGGCAGATACGCAGTATTTT.

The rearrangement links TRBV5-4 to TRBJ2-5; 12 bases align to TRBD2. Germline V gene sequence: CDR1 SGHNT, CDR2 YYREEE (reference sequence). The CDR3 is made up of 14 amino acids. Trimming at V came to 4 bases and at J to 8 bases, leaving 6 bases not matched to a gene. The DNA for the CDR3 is TGTGCCAGCAGCCGCGAGACTAGCGGGAGAACCCAGTACTTC. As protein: CASSRETSGRTQYF.

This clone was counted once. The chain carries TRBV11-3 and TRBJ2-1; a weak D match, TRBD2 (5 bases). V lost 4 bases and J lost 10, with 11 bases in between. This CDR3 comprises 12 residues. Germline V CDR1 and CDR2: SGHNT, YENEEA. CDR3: CASSSIPGEQFF. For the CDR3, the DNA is TGTGCCAGCAGCTCGATTCCGGGAGAGCAGTTCTTC.

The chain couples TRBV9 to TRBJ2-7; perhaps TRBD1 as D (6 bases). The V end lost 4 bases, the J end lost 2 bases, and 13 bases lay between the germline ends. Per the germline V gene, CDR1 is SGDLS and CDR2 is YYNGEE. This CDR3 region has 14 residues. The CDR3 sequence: CASSSSTGPYEQYF. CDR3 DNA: TGTGCCAGCAGCTCCAGTACAGGGCCCTACGAGCAGTACTTC.

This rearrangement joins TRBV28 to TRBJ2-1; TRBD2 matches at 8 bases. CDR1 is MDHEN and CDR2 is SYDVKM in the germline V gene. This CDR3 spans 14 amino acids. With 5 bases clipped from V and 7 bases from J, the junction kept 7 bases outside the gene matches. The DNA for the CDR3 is TGTGCCAGCAGTCGGTTTGCTAGCGGGAATGAGCAGTTCTTC. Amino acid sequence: CASSRFASGNEQFF.

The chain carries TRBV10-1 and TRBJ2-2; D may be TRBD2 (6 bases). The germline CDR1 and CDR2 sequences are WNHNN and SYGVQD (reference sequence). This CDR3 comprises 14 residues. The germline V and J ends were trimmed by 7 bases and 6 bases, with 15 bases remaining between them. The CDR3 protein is CASTGTLNAGELFF. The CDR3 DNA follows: TGCGCCAGCACCGGGACTTTAAATGCCGGGGAGCTGTTTTTT.

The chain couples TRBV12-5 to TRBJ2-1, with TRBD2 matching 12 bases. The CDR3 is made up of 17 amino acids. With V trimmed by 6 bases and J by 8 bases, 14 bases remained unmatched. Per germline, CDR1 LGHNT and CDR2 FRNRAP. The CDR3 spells CASGFVPASGRGDEQFF. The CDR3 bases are TGTGCTAGTGGCTTCGTACCGGCTAGCGGGAGGGGAGATGAGCAGTTCTTC.

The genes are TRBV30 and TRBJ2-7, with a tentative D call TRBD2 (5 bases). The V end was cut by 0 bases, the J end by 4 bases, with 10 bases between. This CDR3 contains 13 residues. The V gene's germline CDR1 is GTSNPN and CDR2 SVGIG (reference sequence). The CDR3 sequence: CAWSVLAGYEQYF. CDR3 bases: TGTGCCTGGAGTGTCCTAGCTGGGTACGAGCAGTACTTC.

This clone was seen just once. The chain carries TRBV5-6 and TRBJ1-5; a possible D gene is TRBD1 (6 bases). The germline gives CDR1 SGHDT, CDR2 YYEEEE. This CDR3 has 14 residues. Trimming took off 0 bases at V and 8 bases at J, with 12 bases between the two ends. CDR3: CASSLVSGGEPQHF. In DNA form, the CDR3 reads TGTGCCAGCAGCTTGGTGTCGGGGGGCGAGCCCCAGCATTTT.

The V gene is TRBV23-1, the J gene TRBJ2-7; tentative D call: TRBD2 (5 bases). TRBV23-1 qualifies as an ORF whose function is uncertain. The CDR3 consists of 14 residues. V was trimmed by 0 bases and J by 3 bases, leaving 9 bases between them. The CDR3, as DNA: TGCGCCAGCAGTCAATCTGGGGAGTGCTACGAGCAGTACTTC. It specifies CASSQSGECYEQYF.

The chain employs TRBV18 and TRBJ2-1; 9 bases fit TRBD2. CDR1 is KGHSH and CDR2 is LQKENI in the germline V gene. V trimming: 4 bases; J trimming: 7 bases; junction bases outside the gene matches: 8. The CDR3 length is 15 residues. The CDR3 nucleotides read TGTGCCAGCTCACTGGAACCGGGACTAGCAAATGAGCAGTTCTTC. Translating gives CASSLEPGLANEQFF.

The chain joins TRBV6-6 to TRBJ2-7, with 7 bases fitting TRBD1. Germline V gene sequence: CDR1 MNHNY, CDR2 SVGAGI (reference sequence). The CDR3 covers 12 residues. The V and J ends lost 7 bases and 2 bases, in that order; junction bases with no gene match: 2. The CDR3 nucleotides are TGTGCCAGCACCGGGACAGCCTACGAGCAGTACTTC. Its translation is CASTGTAYEQYF.

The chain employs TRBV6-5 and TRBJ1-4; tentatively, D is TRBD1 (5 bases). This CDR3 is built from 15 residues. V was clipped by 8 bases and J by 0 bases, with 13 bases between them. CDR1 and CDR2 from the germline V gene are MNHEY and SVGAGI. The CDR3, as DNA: TGTGCCAGCCGTTCAAGGGGTACAACTAATGAAAAACTGTTTTTT. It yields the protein CASRSRGTTNEKLFF.

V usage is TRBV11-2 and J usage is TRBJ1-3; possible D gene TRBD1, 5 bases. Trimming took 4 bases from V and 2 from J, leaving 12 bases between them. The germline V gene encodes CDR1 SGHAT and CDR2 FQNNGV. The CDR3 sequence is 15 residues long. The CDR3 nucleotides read TGTGCCAGCAGCTCGGTTTCGGGGGCTGGAAACACCATATATTTT. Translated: CASSSVSGAGNTIYF.

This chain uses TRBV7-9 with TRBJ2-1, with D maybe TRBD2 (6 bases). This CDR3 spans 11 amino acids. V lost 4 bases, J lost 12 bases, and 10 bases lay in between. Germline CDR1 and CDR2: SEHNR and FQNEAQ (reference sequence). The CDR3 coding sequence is TGTGCCAGCAGCTCGGAGGGTCGGCAGTTCTTC. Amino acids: CASSSEGRQFF.

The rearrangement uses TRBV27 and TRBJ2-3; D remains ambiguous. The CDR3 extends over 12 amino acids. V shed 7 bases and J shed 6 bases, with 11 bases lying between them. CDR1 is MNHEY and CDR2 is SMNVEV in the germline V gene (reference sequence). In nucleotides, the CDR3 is TGTGCCAGCACTAATACCGTTGATACGCAGTATTTT. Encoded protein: CASTNTVDTQYF.

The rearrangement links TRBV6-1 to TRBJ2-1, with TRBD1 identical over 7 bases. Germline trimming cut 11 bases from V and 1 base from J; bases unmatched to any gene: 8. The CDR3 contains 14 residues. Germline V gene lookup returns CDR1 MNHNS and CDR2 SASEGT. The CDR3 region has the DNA TGTGCCTGCCTTAGGGGACAGTCCTACAATGAGCAGTTCTTC. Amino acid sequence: CACLRGQSYNEQFF.

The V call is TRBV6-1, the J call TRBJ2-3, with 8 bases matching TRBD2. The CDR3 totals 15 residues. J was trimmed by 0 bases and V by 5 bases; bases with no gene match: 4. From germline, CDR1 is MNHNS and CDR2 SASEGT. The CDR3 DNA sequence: TGTGCCAGCAGTTGGACTAGCCTGAGCACAGATACGCAGTATTTT. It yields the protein CASSWTSLSTDTQYF.

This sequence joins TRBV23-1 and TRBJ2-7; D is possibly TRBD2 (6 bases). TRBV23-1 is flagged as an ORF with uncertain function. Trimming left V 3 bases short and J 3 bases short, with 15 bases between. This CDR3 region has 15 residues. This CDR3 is CASSHPFSGSYEQYF. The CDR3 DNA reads TGCGCCAGCAGTCACCCTTTTAGCGGAAGCTACGAGCAGTACTTC.

The CDR3 here is CASSLYHRNNSPLHF. The CDR3 DNA follows: TGTGCCAGCAGCTTGTATCACAGGAATAATTCACCCCTCCACTTT. V and J are TRBV5-6 and TRBJ1-6, with D possibly TRBD1 on 5 matching bases. Germline V gene lookup returns CDR1 SGHDT and CDR2 YYEEEE. The CDR3 spans 15 residues. Trimming left V 1 base short and J 5 bases short, with 10 bases between.

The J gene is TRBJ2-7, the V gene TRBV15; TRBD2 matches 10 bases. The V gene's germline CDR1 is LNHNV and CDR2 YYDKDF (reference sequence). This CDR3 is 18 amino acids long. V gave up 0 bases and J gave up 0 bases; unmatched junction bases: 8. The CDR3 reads CATSRDRTSGGGSYEQYF. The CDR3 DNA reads TGTGCCACCAGCAGAGATCGGACTAGCGGAGGGGGCTCCTACGAGCAGTACTTC. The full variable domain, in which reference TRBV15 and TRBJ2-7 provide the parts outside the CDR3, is DAMVIQNPRYQVTQFGKPVTLSCSQTLNHNVMYWYQQKSSQAPKLLFHYYDKDFNNEADTPDNFQSRRPNTSFCFLDIRSPGLGDTAMYLCATSRDRTSGGGSYEQYFGPGTRLTVT.

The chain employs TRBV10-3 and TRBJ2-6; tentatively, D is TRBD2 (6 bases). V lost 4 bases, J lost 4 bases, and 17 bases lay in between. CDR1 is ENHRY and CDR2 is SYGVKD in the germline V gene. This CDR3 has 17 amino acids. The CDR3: CAISARTMVLGANVLTF. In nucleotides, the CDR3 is TGTGCCATCAGTGCGCGGACTATGGTCTTAGGGGCCAACGTCCTGACTTTC.

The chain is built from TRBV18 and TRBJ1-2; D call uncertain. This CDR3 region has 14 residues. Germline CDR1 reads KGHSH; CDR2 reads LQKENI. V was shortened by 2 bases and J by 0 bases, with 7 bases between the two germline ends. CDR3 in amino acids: CASSPGLANYGYTF. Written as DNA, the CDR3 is TGTGCCAGCTCACCAGGACTCGCTAACTATGGCTACACCTTC. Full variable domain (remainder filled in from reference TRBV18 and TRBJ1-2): NAGVMQNPRHLVRRRGQEARLRCSPMKGHSHVYWYRQLPEEGLKFMVYLQKENIIDESGMPKERFSAEFPKEGPSILRIQQVVRGDSAAYFCASSPGLANYGYTFGSGTRLTVV.